This T cell receptor beta chain was sequenced for a study of CD8 T cells in Susac syndrome. The germline CDR1 and CDR2 sequences are DFQATT and SNEGSKA (reference sequence). The CDR3 runs 13 residues. Between the trimmed V and J ends, which lost 0 bases and 10 bases, there was a span of 13 bases. When the RNA was reverse transcribed, random hexamers were used with an input of about 0.45 to 1 ug. TCR beta CDR3 was amplified by immunoSEQ multiplex PCR. This amplification extended across 54 Vbeta and 13 Jbeta segments. TCRdb analysed the immunoSEQ multiplex PCR reads with MiXCR anew, one entry per CDR3 protein. Among 100,000 to 150,000 distinct CDR3 sequences listed, about 92% were seen once. TCR beta was sequenced from blood CD8+ and CD4+ T cells. Those who served as multiple sclerosis controls were treatment-naive patients with stable or active relapsing-remitting disease.

The rearrangement links TRBV20-1 to TRBJ2-1; a possible D gene is TRBD1 (6 bases). Specimen: CD8+ T cells from PBMCs. This receptor was taken from a human donor with multiple sclerosis. The CDR3 region has the DNA TGCAGTGCTAGAGAGCCAGGGGAACCGGAGCAGTTCTTC. Its translation is CSAREPGEPEQFF.